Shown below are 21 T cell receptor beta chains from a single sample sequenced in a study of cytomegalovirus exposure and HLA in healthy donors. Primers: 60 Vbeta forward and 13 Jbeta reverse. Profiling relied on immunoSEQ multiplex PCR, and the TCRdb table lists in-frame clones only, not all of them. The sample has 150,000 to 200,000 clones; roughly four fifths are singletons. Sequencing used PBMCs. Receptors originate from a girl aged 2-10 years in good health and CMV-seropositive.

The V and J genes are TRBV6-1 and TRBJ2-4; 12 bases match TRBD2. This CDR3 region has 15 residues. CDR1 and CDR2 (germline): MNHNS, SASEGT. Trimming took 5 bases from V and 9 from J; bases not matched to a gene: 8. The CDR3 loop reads CASSWTSGDPAIQYF. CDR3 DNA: TGTGCCAGCAGTTGGACTAGCGGGGACCCAGCCATTCAGTACTTC.

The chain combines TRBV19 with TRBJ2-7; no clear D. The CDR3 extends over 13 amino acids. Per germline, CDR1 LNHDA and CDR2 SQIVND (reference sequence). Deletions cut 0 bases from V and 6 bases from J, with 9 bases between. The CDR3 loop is CASSIDPVGEQYF. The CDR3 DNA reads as TGTGCCAGTAGTATAGACCCGGTTGGCGAGCAGTACTTC. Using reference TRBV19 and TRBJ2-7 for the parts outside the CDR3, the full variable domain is DGGITQSPKYLFRKEGQNVTLSCEQNLNHDAMYWYRQDPGQGLRLIYYSQIVNDFQKGDIAEGYSVSREKKESFPLTVTSAQKNPTAFYLCASSIDPVGEQYFGPGTRLTVT.

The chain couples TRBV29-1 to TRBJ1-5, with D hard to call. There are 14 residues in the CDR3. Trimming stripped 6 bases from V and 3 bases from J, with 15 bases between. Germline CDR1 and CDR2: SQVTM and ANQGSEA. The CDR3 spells CSVSEAVTNQPQHF. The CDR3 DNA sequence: TGCAGCGTCTCGGAGGCAGTTACCAATCAGCCCCAGCATTTT. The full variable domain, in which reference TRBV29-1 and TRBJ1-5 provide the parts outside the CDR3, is SAVISQKPSRDICQRGTSLTIQCQVDSQVTMMFWYRQQPGQSLTLIATANQGSEATYESGFVIDKFPISRPNLTFSTLTVSNMSPEDSSIYLCSVSEAVTNQPQHFGDGTRLSIL.

The chain's CDR3 is CASSLVYPQETQYF. The CDR3 DNA follows: TGCGCCAGCAGCTTGGTCTACCCCCAAGAGACCCAGTACTTC. The chain links TRBV5-1 to TRBJ2-5; D remains unclear. The V gene's germline CDR1 is SGHRS and CDR2 YFSETQ. The CDR3 runs to 14 residues. The V end was cut by 0 bases, the J end by 1 base, with 7 bases between.

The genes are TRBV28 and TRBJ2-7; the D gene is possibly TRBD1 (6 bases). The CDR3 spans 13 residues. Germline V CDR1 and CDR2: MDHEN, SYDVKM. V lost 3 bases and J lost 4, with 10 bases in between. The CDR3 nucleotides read TGTGCCAGCAGTTTGGACAGAAAATACGAGCAGTACTTC. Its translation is CASSLDRKYEQYF. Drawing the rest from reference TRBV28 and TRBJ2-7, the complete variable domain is DVKVTQSSRYLVKRTGEKVFLECVQDMDHENMFWYRQDPGLGLRLIYFSYDVKMKEKGDIPEGYSVSREKKERFSLILESASTNQTSMYLCASSLDRKYEQYFGPGTRLTVT.

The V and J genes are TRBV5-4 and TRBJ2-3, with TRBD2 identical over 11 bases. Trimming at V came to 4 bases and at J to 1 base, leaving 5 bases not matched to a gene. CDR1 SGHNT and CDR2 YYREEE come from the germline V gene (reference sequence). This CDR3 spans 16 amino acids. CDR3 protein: CASSQELAGGTDTQYF. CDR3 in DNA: TGTGCCAGCAGCCAAGAACTAGCGGGAGGCACAGATACGCAGTATTTT.

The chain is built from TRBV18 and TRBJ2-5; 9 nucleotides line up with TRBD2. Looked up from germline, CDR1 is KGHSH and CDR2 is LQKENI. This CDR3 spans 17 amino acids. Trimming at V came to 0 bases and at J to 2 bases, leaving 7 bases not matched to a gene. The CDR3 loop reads CASSPPPRTSAQETQYF. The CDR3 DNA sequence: TGTGCCAGCTCACCACCGCCCCGGACTAGCGCTCAAGAGACCCAGTACTTC.

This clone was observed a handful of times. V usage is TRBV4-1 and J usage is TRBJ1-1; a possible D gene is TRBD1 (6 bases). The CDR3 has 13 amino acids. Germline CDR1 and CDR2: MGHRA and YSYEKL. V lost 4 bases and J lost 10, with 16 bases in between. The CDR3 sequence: CASSRVGGLGAFF. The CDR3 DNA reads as TGCGCCAGCAGCCGAGTGGGGGGGCTAGGAGCTTTCTTT.

CDR3 bases: TGTGCCTGGAGTGTGGGGACAGGGGAGGAGACCCAGTACTTC. Protein product: CAWSVGTGEETQYF. This chain joins TRBV30 and TRBJ2-5; 10 bases fit TRBD1. J was trimmed by 5 bases and V by 0 bases; bases with no gene match: 3. CDR3 length: 14 residues. Per the germline V gene, CDR1 is GTSNPN and CDR2 is SVGIG (reference sequence).

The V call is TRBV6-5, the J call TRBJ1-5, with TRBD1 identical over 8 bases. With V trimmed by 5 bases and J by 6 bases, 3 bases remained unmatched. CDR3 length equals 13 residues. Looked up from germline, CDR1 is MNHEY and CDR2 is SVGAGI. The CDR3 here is CASSRTGGQPQHF. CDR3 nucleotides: TGTGCCAGCAGTCGAACAGGGGGTCAGCCCCAGCATTTT.

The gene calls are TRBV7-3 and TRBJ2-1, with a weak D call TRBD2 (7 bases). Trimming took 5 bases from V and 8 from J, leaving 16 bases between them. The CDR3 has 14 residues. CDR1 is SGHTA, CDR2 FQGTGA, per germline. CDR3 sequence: CASSLSGGGDEQFF. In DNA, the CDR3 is TGTGCCAGCAGCCTATCTGGGGGGGGCGATGAGCAGTTCTTC.

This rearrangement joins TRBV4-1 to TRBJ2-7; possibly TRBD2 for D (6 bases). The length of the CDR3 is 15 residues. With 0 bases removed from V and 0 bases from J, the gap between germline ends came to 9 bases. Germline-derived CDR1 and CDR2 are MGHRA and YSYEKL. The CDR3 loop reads CASSQDAGSSYEQYF. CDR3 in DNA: TGCGCCAGCAGCCAAGACGCCGGGAGCTCCTACGAGCAGTACTTC.

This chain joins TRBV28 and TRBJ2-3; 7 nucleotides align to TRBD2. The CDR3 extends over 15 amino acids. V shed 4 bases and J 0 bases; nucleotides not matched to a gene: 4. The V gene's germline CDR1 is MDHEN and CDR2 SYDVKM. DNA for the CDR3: TGTGCCAGCAGTTCACCGGGACTAAGCACAGATACGCAGTATTTT. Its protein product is CASSSPGLSTDTQYF.

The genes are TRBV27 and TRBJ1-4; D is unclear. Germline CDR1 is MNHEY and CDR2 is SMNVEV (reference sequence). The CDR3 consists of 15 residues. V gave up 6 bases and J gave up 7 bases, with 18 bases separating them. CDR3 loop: CASRPWSGSVEKLFF. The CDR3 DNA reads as TGTGCCAGCAGACCCTGGAGCGGGTCGGTTGAAAAACTGTTTTTT.

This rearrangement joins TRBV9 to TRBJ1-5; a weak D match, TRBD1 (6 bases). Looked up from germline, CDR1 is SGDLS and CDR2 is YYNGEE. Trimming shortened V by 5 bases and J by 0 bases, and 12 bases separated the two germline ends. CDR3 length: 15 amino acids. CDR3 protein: CASSLRGTSNQPQHF. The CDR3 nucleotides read TGTGCCAGCAGTCTTAGGGGGACTAGCAATCAGCCCCAGCATTTT.

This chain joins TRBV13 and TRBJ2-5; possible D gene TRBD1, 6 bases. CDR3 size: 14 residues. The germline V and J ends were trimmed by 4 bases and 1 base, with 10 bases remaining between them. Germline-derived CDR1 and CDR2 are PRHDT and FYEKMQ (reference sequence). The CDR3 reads CASSSDRSQETQYF. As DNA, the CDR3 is TGTGCCAGCAGCTCCGACAGGAGCCAAGAGACCCAGTACTTC. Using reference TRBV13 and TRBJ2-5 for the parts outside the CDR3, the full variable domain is AAGVIQSPRHLIKEKRETATLKCYPIPRHDTVYWYQQGPGQDPQFLISFYEKMQSDKGSIPDRFSAQQFSDYHSELNMSSLELGDSALYFCASSSDRSQETQYFGPGTRLLVL.

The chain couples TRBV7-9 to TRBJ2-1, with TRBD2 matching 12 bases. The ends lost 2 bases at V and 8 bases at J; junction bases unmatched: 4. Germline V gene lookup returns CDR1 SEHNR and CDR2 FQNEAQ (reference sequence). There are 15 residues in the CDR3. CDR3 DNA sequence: TGTGCCAGCAGCTTACTAGCGGGAGGGACGGATGAGCAGTTCTTC. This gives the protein CASSLLAGGTDEQFF.

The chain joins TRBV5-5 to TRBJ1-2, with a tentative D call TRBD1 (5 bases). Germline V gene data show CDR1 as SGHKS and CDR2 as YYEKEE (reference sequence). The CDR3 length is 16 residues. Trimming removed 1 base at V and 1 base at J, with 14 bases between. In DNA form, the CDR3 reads TGTGCCAGCAGCTTGAGGTGGCAGGGAATTAACTATGGCTACACCTTC. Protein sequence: CASSLRWQGINYGYTF.

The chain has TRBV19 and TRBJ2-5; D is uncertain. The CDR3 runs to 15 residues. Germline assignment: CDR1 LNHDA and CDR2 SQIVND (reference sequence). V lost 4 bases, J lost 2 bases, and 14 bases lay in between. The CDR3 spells CASSNHLTLQETQYF. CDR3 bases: TGTGCCAGTAGTAACCATCTGACTCTGCAAGAGACCCAGTACTTC. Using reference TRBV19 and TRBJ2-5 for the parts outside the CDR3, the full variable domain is DGGITQSPKYLFRKEGQNVTLSCEQNLNHDAMYWYRQDPGQGLRLIYYSQIVNDFQKGDIAEGYSVSREKKESFPLTVTSAQKNPTAFYLCASSNHLTLQETQYFGPGTRLLVL.

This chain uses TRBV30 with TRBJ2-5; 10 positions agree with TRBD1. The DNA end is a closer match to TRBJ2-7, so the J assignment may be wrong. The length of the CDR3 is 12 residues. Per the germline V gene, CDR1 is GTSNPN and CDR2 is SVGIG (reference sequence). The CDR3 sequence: CAGGDRGYEQYF. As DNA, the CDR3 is TGTGCCGGAGGGGACAGGGGTTACGAGCAGTACTTC.

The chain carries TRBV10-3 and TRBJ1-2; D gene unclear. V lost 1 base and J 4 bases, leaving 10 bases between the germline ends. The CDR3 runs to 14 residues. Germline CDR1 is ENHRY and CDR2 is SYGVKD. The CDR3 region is CAISELRGAYGYTF. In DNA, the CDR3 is TGTGCCATCAGTGAGTTACGGGGAGCCTATGGCTACACCTTC.